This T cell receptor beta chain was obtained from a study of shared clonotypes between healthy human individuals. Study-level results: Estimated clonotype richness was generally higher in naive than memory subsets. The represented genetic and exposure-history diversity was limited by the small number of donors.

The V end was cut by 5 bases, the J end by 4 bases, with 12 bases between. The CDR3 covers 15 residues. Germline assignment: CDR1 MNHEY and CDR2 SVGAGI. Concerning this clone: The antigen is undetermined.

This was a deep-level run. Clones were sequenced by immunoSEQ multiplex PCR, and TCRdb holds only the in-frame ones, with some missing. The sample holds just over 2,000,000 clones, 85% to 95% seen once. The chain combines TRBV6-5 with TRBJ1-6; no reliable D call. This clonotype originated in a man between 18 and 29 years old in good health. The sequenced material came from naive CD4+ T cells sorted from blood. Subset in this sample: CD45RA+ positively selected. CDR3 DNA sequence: TGTGCCAGCAGTAGGATGACGAAATATAATTCACCCCTCCACTTT. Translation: CASSRMTKYNSPLHF.